This T cell receptor (beta chain) is from a study of T-cell memory formation after mild COVID-19. Study in general: Across donors, TCR clusters were largely donor specific.

The study, taken as a whole, reports: Second-wave clones peaking on day 37 lacked confirmed SARS-CoV-2 specificity. Later expanders leaned CD4+, whereas day 15 to 85 contracting clones were balanced CD4/CD8.

Germline CDR1 is LNHDA and CDR2 is SQIVND (reference sequence). V gave up 5 bases and J gave up 4 bases; unmatched junction bases: 6. This CDR3 spans 14 amino acids. This clonotype was recorded a few times. Its antigen is not identified. With constant-segment primers, 5'RACE yielded cDNA libraries of TCR alpha and TCR beta that carried sample barcodes and UMIs. A single record per CDR3 protein comes from TCRdb applying MiXCR to the 5' RACE reads. The repertoire includes 190,000 or so distinct CDR3 sequences, 20% to 25% of them detected once, and about 21% sits in the top ten. This receptor was taken from an adult woman who had mild COVID-19 (a few samples of this study predate the infection). Cell type and time point are not known. This rearrangement joins TRBV19 to TRBJ2-5; 8 nucleotides line up with TRBD1. Sequenced: PBMCs or a T cell subset sorted from them (not recorded which). Written as DNA, the CDR3 is TGTGCCAGTAGTGTCACAGGGGGGAGAGAGACCCAGTACTTC. Translated, it gives CASSVTGGRETQYF.